The source of this T cell receptor (beta chain) is a study of control samples from healthy donors and cancer patients. Method: immunoSEQ multiplex PCR; TCRdb's copy keeps in-frame clones and lacks some. Of approximately 85,000 clones in the sample, roughly 89% were seen once. V gave up 4 bases and J gave up 4 bases, with 23 bases separating them. CDR1 is SGHKS, CDR2 YYEKEE, per germline (reference sequence). This CDR3 region has 18 residues. Input material: blood. The TCR originated in a woman between 55 and 75 years old in good health. The gene calls are TRBV5-5 and TRBJ1-4; no reliable D call. In DNA, the CDR3 is TGTGCCAGCAGCCCGGGCTCCCTAACATGGAGAAATAATGAAAAACTGTTTTTT. Translating it yields CASSPGSLTWRNNEKLFF.